One sample yielded the 21 T cell receptor beta chains listed below, sequenced in a study of T-cell memory formation after mild COVID-19. TCRdb itself ran the 5' RACE reads through MiXCR, one entry per CDR3 protein. The sample lists some 190,000 distinct CDR3 sequences, around 20% occurring once. Specimen: PBMCs or a T cell subset sorted from them (not recorded which). These receptors all stem from an adult woman who had mild COVID-19 (a few samples of this study predate the infection). Cell type and time point are not known.

This clonotype was found many times. The chain uses TRBV12-3 or TRBV12-4 and TRBJ2-3; the D gene is possibly TRBD1 (5 bases). Trimming left V 5 bases short and J 1 base short, with 16 bases between. The CDR3 consists of 16 residues. The CDR3 nucleotides read TGTGCCAGCAGTAACCAGAAGAAAGGGGGCACAGATACGCAGTATTTT. It translates to CASSNQKKGGTDTQYF.

There are a few counts of this clonotype. The chain is built from TRBV5-5 and TRBJ2-5; 10 nucleotides align to TRBD2. Trimming removed 0 bases from V and 2 bases from J; junction bases left unmatched: 4. The CDR3 runs to 16 residues. Germline loops: CDR1 SGHKS, CDR2 YYEKEE (reference sequence). The CDR3 nucleotides are TGTGCCAGCAGCTTGGGCGGACTAGCGGATCAAGAGACCCAGTACTTC. Translating it yields CASSLGGLADQETQYF.

In this sample, this clonotype turned up a few times. In nucleotides, the CDR3 is TGCAGTGCGGGGGCGGGCTCCTACAATGAGCAGTTCTTC. As protein: CSAGAGSYNEQFF. The chain employs TRBV20-1 and TRBJ2-1, with D tentatively TRBD1 (6 bases). The CDR3 is 13 residues long. Germline CDR1 and CDR2: DFQATT and SNEGSKA (reference sequence). V dropped 6 bases and J dropped 0 bases, with 9 bases sitting between them.

This clonotype appeared a few times. V gene TRBV5-1 combines with J gene TRBJ2-5, with TRBD1 as a possible D gene (6 bases). The germline V gene encodes CDR1 SGHRS and CDR2 YFSETQ. Trimming took off 0 bases at V and 3 bases at J, with 9 bases between the two ends. The CDR3 length is 14 residues. The CDR3 reads CASSLAGQKETQYF. The CDR3 nucleotides are TGCGCCAGCAGCTTGGCCGGACAGAAAGAGACCCAGTACTTC.

This chain connects TRBV3-1 to TRBJ1-1; D is unclear. The germline V gene encodes CDR1 LGHDT and CDR2 YNNKEL (reference sequence). The V end was cut by 0 bases, the J end by 0 bases, with 8 bases between. The length of the CDR3 is 15 residues. This CDR3 reads CASSQEVRMNTEAFF. In nucleotides, the CDR3 is TGTGCCAGCAGCCAAGAAGTCCGAATGAACACTGAAGCTTTCTTT.

The chain couples TRBV7-9 to TRBJ1-5; no definite D call. Germline CDR1 and CDR2: SEHNR and FQNEAQ (reference sequence). This CDR3 has 16 residues. V lost 1 base, J lost 3 bases, and 13 bases lay in between. Here the CDR3 reads CASSLGIAGFNQPQHF. In DNA, the CDR3 is TGTGCCAGCAGCTTAGGGATTGCTGGGTTCAATCAGCCCCAGCATTTT. Full variable domain (outside the CDR3, taken from reference TRBV7-9 and TRBJ1-5): DTGVSQNPRHKITKRGQNVTFRCDPISEHNRLYWYRQTLGQGPEFLTYFQNEAQLEKSRLLSDRFSAERPKGSFSTLEIQRTEQGDSAMYLCASSLGIAGFNQPQHFGDGTRLSIL.

V is TRBV3-1 and J is TRBJ2-1; the D is unclear. V was pared by 1 base and J by 10 bases, with 8 bases between. The CDR3 runs 12 residues. Germline V CDR1 and CDR2: LGHDT, YNNKEL (reference sequence). This CDR3 is CASSQGVPEQFF. The CDR3 DNA reads TGTGCCAGCAGCCAAGGGGTCCCCGAGCAGTTCTTC.

The table lists this clonotype with a few counts. The V gene is TRBV19, the J gene TRBJ2-4, with D perhaps given as TRBD1 or TRBD2 (5 bases each). V lost 3 bases and J lost 3, with 15 bases in between. CDR1 and CDR2 (germline): LNHDA, SQIVND (reference sequence). The CDR3 is made up of 16 amino acids. CDR3 bases: TGTGCCAGTAGTATCGGGACGGGTCATGGCAAAAACATTCAGTACTTC. Encoded protein: CASSIGTGHGKNIQYF.

The chain is built from TRBV5-8 and TRBJ2-7, with D perhaps TRBD1 (5 bases). Deletions cut 5 bases from V and 4 bases from J, with 16 bases between. This CDR3 has 14 residues. Germline V gene sequence: CDR1 SGHTS, CDR2 YDEGEE. The CDR3 DNA reads TGTGCCAGCAGGCCGGCAGGGAAGGGATACGAGCAGTACTTC. Translating it yields CASRPAGKGYEQYF.

The chain couples TRBV5-1 to TRBJ2-1; D might be TRBD2 (5 bases). The CDR3 loop spans 15 amino acids. Germline lookup yields CDR1 SGHRS and CDR2 YFSETQ. With 4 bases removed from V and 3 bases from J, the gap between germline ends came to 14 bases. CDR3 DNA: TGCGCCAGCAGCCCCGGGATATCTGGCTACAATGAGCAGTTCTTC. Translated, it gives CASSPGISGYNEQFF.

The J gene is TRBJ2-3, the V gene TRBV5-5; 10 bases are shared with TRBD1. The CDR3 extends over 16 amino acids. The trim removed 4 bases at V and 1 base at J, leaving 6 bases unmatched. Germline lookup yields CDR1 SGHKS and CDR2 YYEKEE (reference sequence). In DNA, the CDR3 is TGTGCCAGCAGCACTTCCGGACAGGGGGGCACAGATACGCAGTATTTT. This codes for CASSTSGQGGTDTQYF.

The rearrangement uses TRBV12-3 or TRBV12-4 and TRBJ1-1; 7 bases line up with TRBD1. The CDR3 extends over 14 amino acids. Trimming cost V 3 bases and J 4 bases; bases outside gene matches: 5. The CDR3 loop is CASSFEGGVTEAFF. The DNA of the CDR3 is TGTGCCAGCAGTTTTGAAGGGGGCGTCACTGAAGCTTTCTTT.

Ten or more counts support this clonotype. CDR3 protein: CASSGSSGGALYNEQFF. The CDR3 nucleotides read TGCGCCAGCAGCGGCTCTTCCGGGGGGGCCCTCTACAATGAGCAGTTCTTC. The V and J genes are TRBV5-1 and TRBJ2-1, with 8 nucleotides matching TRBD2. The trim removed 4 bases at V and 3 bases at J, leaving 12 bases unmatched. The length of the CDR3 is 17 residues. Germline lookup yields CDR1 SGHRS and CDR2 YFSETQ.

This clonotype was recorded a few times. V and J are TRBV6-6 and TRBJ1-1; D gene ambiguous. CDR1 is MNHNY and CDR2 is SVGAGI in the germline V gene (reference sequence). The CDR3 contains 13 residues. V shed 5 bases and J shed 0 bases, with 7 bases lying between them. As DNA, the CDR3 is TGTGCCAGCAGTCCCTACATGAACACTGAAGCTTTCTTT. Translation gives CASSPYMNTEAFF.

This sequence joins TRBV20-1 and TRBJ1-2; 7 bases align to TRBD1. The CDR3 is 14 amino acids. Germline values: CDR1 DFQATT, CDR2 SNEGSKA (reference sequence). Trimming removed 6 bases from V and 2 bases from J; junction bases left unmatched: 9. CDR3 DNA sequence: TGCAGTGCAAAATACGGGACAGCCAACTATGGCTACACCTTC. Translation: CSAKYGTANYGYTF.

This clonotype was observed a handful of times. The chain couples TRBV20-1 to TRBJ2-5, with D uncertain. The germline V gene has CDR1 DFQATT and CDR2 SNEGSKA (reference sequence). Trimming removed 0 bases from V and 3 bases from J, with 17 bases in between. There are 16 residues in the CDR3. CDR3 in amino acids: CSARDSIEILKETQYF. The CDR3 DNA reads as TGCAGTGCTAGAGATTCGATAGAGATCTTAAAAGAGACCCAGTACTTC.

CDR3 region: CASSQYGYSYNSPLHF. The CDR3 coding sequence is TGTGCCAGCAGCCAATACGGGTACTCCTATAATTCACCCCTCCACTTT. The V and J genes are TRBV3-1 and TRBJ1-6; the D is unclear. The CDR3 contains 16 residues. Trimming took 2 bases from V and 0 from J, leaving 8 bases between them. Germline CDR1 is LGHDT and CDR2 is YNNKEL (reference sequence).

This clonotype was seen a handful of times. The CDR3 region has the DNA TGTGCCACCAGTGGGGACAGGGGGCCGGAAGATACGCAGTATTTT. Translated: CATSGDRGPEDTQYF. The chain employs TRBV24-1 and TRBJ2-3; the match to TRBD1 covers 12 bases. Unmatched junction bases numbered 4, after V lost 5 bases and J lost 5 bases. Germline lookup yields CDR1 KGHDR and CDR2 SFDVKD. CDR3 length equals 15 residues.

V gene TRBV7-6 combines with J gene TRBJ2-1, with TRBD2 matching over 14 bases. V dropped 3 bases and J dropped 6; count of bases not matched to a gene: 1. The CDR3 has 15 amino acids. Germline V CDR1 and CDR2: SGHVS, FNYEAQ. Here the CDR3 reads CASSLTSGGANEQFF. As DNA, the CDR3 is TGTGCCAGCAGCTTGACTAGCGGGGGGGCCAATGAGCAGTTCTTC.

Many counts were recorded for this clonotype. V gene TRBV29-1 combines with J gene TRBJ2-3; 13 positions match TRBD2. Trimming cost V 4 bases and J 4 bases; bases outside gene matches: 2. Germline CDR1 reads SQVTM; CDR2 reads ANQGSEA. The CDR3 has 14 residues. CDR3 sequence reads: CSVVTSGRADTQYF. In DNA, the CDR3 is TGCAGCGTTGTAACTAGCGGGAGGGCAGATACGCAGTATTTT.

In its sample, this clonotype was seen a few times. CDR3 DNA sequence: TGCGCCAGCAGCTTGGCCTCCGGACAGGGGGTTTCCGAGCAGTACTTC. As protein: CASSLASGQGVSEQYF. V and J are TRBV5-1 and TRBJ2-7; 10 bases line up with TRBD1. This CDR3 is 16 amino acids long. The germline CDR1 and CDR2 sequences are SGHRS and YFSETQ. Trimming at V came to 0 bases and at J to 6 bases, leaving 9 bases not matched to a gene.